The subject of this entry is one T cell receptor (beta chain). This entry comes from a study of blood T cell repertoires in COVID-19. Study-level information: From T cells, B-cell-depleted T cells, or PBMCs came the material, which was cDNA or gDNA.

Germline V gene data show CDR1 as MNHEY and CDR2 as SMNVEV (reference sequence). The CDR3 is 16 residues long. J lost 6 bases, V lost 3 bases, and 6 bases had no gene match. This table comes from immunoSEQ multiplex PCR, and its TCRdb copy is limited to in-frame clones, with some not included. The data hold 100,000 to 150,000 clones, with 88% observed a single time. The receptor comes from a man aged 50 to 60 with acute or convalescent COVID-19. The chain is built from TRBV27 and TRBJ2-2; 11 bases match TRBD2. Material: peripheral blood. CDR3 nucleotides: TGTGCCAGCAGTTTGAGGATAGCGGGAGGGTCCGGGGAGCTGTTTTTT. This codes for CASSLRIAGGSGELFF.